A single sample gave rise to the 21 T cell receptor beta chains below, sequenced in a study of CD8 T cells in Susac syndrome. Random hexamers served to reverse transcribe about 0.5 to 1 ug RNA. One entry per CDR3 protein results from TCRdb running MiXCR on the immunoSEQ multiplex PCR reads. Here the sample spans 50,000 to 65,000 distinct CDR3 sequences, around nine tenths being singletons. The sequencing input was CD8+ T cells from PBMCs. These TCRs come from a human donor in good health.

The V call is TRBV4-1, the J call TRBJ2-1; 10 bases fit TRBD2. The V and J ends lost 2 bases and 0 bases, in that order; junction bases with no gene match: 4. Germline V lookup: CDR1 MGHRA, CDR2 YSYEKL. The CDR3 consists of 17 residues. The CDR3: CASSQSGGAPSYNEQFF. The CDR3, as DNA: TGCGCCAGCAGCCAAAGCGGGGGGGCACCCTCCTACAATGAGCAGTTCTTC.

The rearrangement uses TRBV6-1 and TRBJ2-1, with D maybe TRBD1 (6 bases). The CDR3 covers 15 residues. Germline CDR1 MNHNS, CDR2 SASEGT. With 7 bases removed from V and 0 bases from J, the gap between germline ends came to 13 bases. The CDR3 reads CASTPQGGSYNEQFF. CDR3 sequence (DNA): TGTGCCAGCACCCCACAGGGCGGCTCCTACAATGAGCAGTTCTTC.

The chain is built from TRBV27 and TRBJ2-7; D remains ambiguous. The CDR3 length is 14 residues. CDR1 and CDR2 from the germline V gene are MNHEY and SMNVEV (reference sequence). V was pared by 2 bases and J by 2 bases, with 10 bases between. This chain's CDR3 is CASSLKGSPYEQYF. The CDR3 DNA reads as TGTGCCAGCAGTTTAAAGGGCAGCCCCTACGAGCAGTACTTC.

This sequence joins TRBV11-2 and TRBJ2-7, with a weak D call TRBD1 (5 bases). V shed 5 bases and J shed 4 bases, with 15 bases lying between them. Germline V gene data show CDR1 as SGHAT and CDR2 as FQNNGV. The CDR3 extends over 14 amino acids. CDR3 nucleotide sequence: TGTGCCAGCAGCCCCGACAGCCTTAGATACGAGCAGTACTTC. Encoded protein: CASSPDSLRYEQYF.

CDR3 region: CASSPTELAGGIGELFF. In DNA form, the CDR3 reads TGTGCCAGCAGTCCCACCGAGCTAGCGGGGGGAATCGGGGAGCTGTTTTTT. The rearrangement joins TRBV27 to TRBJ2-2, with 11 bases matching TRBD2. This CDR3 is built from 17 residues. Germline trimming cut 5 bases from V and 7 bases from J; bases unmatched to any gene: 12. The V gene's germline CDR1 is MNHEY and CDR2 SMNVEV (reference sequence).

This chain connects TRBV5-1 to TRBJ2-7; D remains ambiguous. Germline CDR1 and CDR2: SGHRS and YFSETQ. This CDR3 comprises 13 residues. Trimming cost V 4 bases and J 3 bases, with 11 bases left between them. CDR3 DNA: TGCGCCAGCAGCGCGGACGTGGGCTACGAGCAGTACTTC. Protein: CASSADVGYEQYF.

The V gene is TRBV28, the J gene TRBJ2-4; 7 positions match TRBD2. The CDR3 spans 13 residues. Germline trimming cut 5 bases from V and 8 bases from J; bases unmatched to any gene: 6. The germline gives CDR1 MDHEN, CDR2 SYDVKM. The CDR3 reads CASSVDLADIQYF. The CDR3 DNA reads TGTGCCAGCAGTGTTGACCTAGCGGACATTCAGTACTTC.

This chain links TRBV3-1 with TRBJ1-6; possibly TRBD1 for D (5 bases). Trimming took 0 bases from V and 7 from J, leaving 19 bases between them. CDR3 size: 18 residues. Germline assignment: CDR1 LGHDT and CDR2 YNNKEL (reference sequence). Here the CDR3 reads CASSQEVGQVGVNSPLHF. The CDR3, as DNA: TGTGCCAGCAGCCAAGAAGTGGGCCAAGTGGGGGTCAATTCACCCCTCCACTTT.

The chain is built from TRBV29-1 and TRBJ1-2; no clear D gene. The V end lost 6 bases, the J end lost 6 bases, and 20 bases lay between the germline ends. There are 14 residues in the CDR3. Per germline, CDR1 SQVTM and CDR2 ANQGSEA. CDR3 sequence: CSVLTDPSWDGYTF. In nucleotides, the CDR3 is TGCAGCGTCTTAACAGACCCCAGTTGGGATGGCTACACCTTC.

V gene TRBV13 combines with J gene TRBJ1-5; weak D call: TRBD1 (6 bases). V was trimmed by 5 bases and J by 7 bases, leaving 21 bases between them. Germline-derived CDR1 and CDR2 are PRHDT and FYEKMQ (reference sequence). This CDR3 comprises 16 residues. This CDR3 reads CASSISGWDTNQPQHF. In DNA, the CDR3 is TGTGCCAGCAGCATTAGTGGATGGGACACGAACCAGCCCCAGCATTTT.

The V and J genes are TRBV5-1 and TRBJ2-3; D remains unclear. The V gene lost 0 bases and the J gene lost 2 bases, with 10 bases spanning the gap. This CDR3 spans 15 amino acids. Germline CDR1 and CDR2: SGHRS and YFSETQ. The CDR3 is CASSLVRPPTDTQYF. In DNA form, the CDR3 reads TGCGCCAGCAGCTTGGTGCGGCCCCCCACAGATACGCAGTATTTT.

The chain links TRBV3-1 to TRBJ2-5, with D unclear. V was trimmed by 0 bases and J by 3 bases, leaving 5 bases between them. The CDR3 is made up of 13 amino acids. Looked up from germline, CDR1 is LGHDT and CDR2 is YNNKEL (reference sequence). CDR3 in amino acids: CASSQDWEETQYF. CDR3 bases: TGTGCCAGCAGCCAAGATTGGGAAGAGACCCAGTACTTC.

V and J are TRBV6-2 or TRBV6-3 and TRBJ1-1, with a weak D call TRBD1 (5 bases). Germline CDR1 and CDR2: MNHEY and SVGEGT. Trimming removed 2 bases at V and 6 bases at J, with 10 bases between. The CDR3 is 13 amino acids. The chain's CDR3 is CASSYGADAEAFF. CDR3 DNA: TGTGCCAGCAGTTACGGGGCAGACGCTGAAGCTTTCTTT.

The genes are TRBV6-5 and TRBJ1-2; 11 nucleotides line up with TRBD1. CDR3 size: 15 residues. Germline CDR1 is MNHEY and CDR2 is SVGAGI. The V gene end was trimmed by 2 bases and the J gene end by 7 bases; junction bases not matched to a gene: 6. CDR3 protein: CASSYGQGAISGYTF. CDR3 sequence (DNA): TGTGCCAGCAGTTACGGACAGGGGGCGATCTCTGGCTACACCTTC.

The chain recombines TRBV21-1 with TRBJ1-2; no check of the table's D call, TRBD1, against the DNA was made. TRBV21-1 is termed a pseudogene. This CDR3 contains 12 residues. For the CDR3, the DNA is TGTGCCAGCCGATCAGGGGTCTATGGCTACACCTTC. Translating it yields CASRSGVYGYTF.

The V call is TRBV28, the J call TRBJ2-5; a possible D gene is TRBD1 (5 bases). The CDR3 sequence is 12 residues long. V dropped 4 bases and J dropped 5 bases, with 8 bases sitting between them. Germline V gene data show CDR1 as MDHEN and CDR2 as SYDVKM. The CDR3 DNA follows: TGTGCCAGCAGTTGGGGCGTTGAGACCCAGTACTTC. Translation gives CASSWGVETQYF.

The chain links TRBV28 to TRBJ2-5, with TRBD1 matching over 7 bases. Trimming cost V 2 bases and J 4 bases; bases outside gene matches: 4. The CDR3 loop spans 14 amino acids. CDR1 is MDHEN, CDR2 SYDVKM, per germline. CDR3 residues: CASSLGDSSETQYF. The CDR3, as DNA: TGTGCCAGCAGTTTAGGGGACAGTTCAGAGACCCAGTACTTC.

The chain joins TRBV19 to TRBJ1-1; D gene unclear. In germline, CDR1 is LNHDA, CDR2 SQIVND (reference sequence). The CDR3 runs 15 residues. V shed 5 bases and J shed 1 base, with 14 bases lying between them. CDR3 in DNA: TGTGCCAGTAGTTTGTCCGATGGACCGAACACTGAAGCTTTCTTT. Translation: CASSLSDGPNTEAFF.

This chain links TRBV7-7 with TRBJ2-1, with D unresolved. Germline V gene lookup returns CDR1 SSHAT and CDR2 FNYEAQ (reference sequence). CDR3 length equals 13 residues. V shed 4 bases and J shed 9 bases, with 13 bases lying between them. The CDR3 DNA is TGTGCCAGCAGCTCTGGACCAGAGCTTGAGCAGTTCTTC. This encodes CASSSGPELEQFF.

The rearrangement uses TRBV7-8 and TRBJ2-7; the D gene is possibly TRBD1 (6 bases). The germline V gene has CDR1 SGHVS and CDR2 FQNEAQ. Between the trimmed V and J ends, which lost 1 base and 6 bases, there was a span of 19 bases. The length of the CDR3 is 16 residues. The CDR3 protein is CASSLGLRGLVGEQYF. The CDR3 bases are TGTGCCAGCAGCTTAGGTCTCAGGGGCCTAGTCGGCGAGCAGTACTTC.

The chain has TRBV21-1 and TRBJ2-1; TRBD1 is the table's D call, not checked against the DNA. TRBV21-1 has pseudogene status. This CDR3 region has 14 residues. The CDR3 DNA reads TGTGCCAGCACTACGTCCGACAGGGCGGATGAGCAGTTCTTC. Translated, it gives CASTTSDRADEQFF.